This T cell receptor beta chain was retrieved from a study of beta chain features in type 1 diabetes. Sorting that relied on CD45RO/CCR7/CD25/CD127/CD95/CD27 yielded CD4+ naive, central memory, regulatory and stem cell-like memory cells. Notes on the study in general: Sequencing the cDNA could make cells with high TCR expression show up more than they should. It was possible that PCR favored shorter templates, equally so in patients and controls. Moderately but significantly shorter TCRB CDR3s were found in Type 1 diabetes patients in all four CD4+ subsets.

V shed 4 bases and J shed 4 bases, with 11 bases lying between them. CDR1 and CDR2 from the germline V gene are SEHNR and FQNEAQ (reference sequence). This CDR3 contains 15 residues. Every isolated RNA sample was fully reverse transcribed, so sequencing captured expressed TCRB transcripts. Libraries were prepared by immunoSEQ multiplex PCR; TCRdb keeps only in-frame clonotypes and omits some of them. Counted here are around 600,000 clones, approximately 13% occurring once; the ten biggest clones make up more than 0.09%. This clone was observed a handful of times. The antigen is undetermined. This receptor was taken from a man younger than 45 with type 1 diabetes. V gene TRBV7-9 combines with J gene TRBJ2-6, with a weak D call TRBD1 (5 bases). The sequencing sample was made of naive CD4+ T cells from blood. Here the CDR3 reads CASSSSGLGANVLTF. The DNA for the CDR3 is TGTGCCAGCAGCTCATCAGGGTTAGGGGCCAACGTCCTGACTTTC.